This TCR beta chain was sequenced during a study of T cell responses to AZD1222 COVID-19 vaccine. This clone came up once. The V gene's germline CDR1 is KGHDR and CDR2 SFDVKD. Trimming stripped 1 base from V and 1 base from J, with 14 bases between. CDR3 length: 17 residues. The data were produced by immunoSEQ multiplex PCR, yet TCRdb's version contains in-frame clones alone and is incomplete. The sample lists about 130,000 clones, 75% to 90% occurring once. Source: peripheral blood, taken on day 0 of AZD1222 vaccination. The receptor was isolated from an adult in good health. The chain recombines TRBV24-1 with TRBJ2-3; weak D call: TRBD2 (6 bases). The CDR3 spells CATSDLRGGGGTDTQYF. CDR3 nucleotide sequence: TGTGCCACCAGTGATTTACGTGGGGGAGGAGGCACAGATACGCAGTATTTT.